This TCR beta chain was found in a study of T cells in Graves' hyperthyroidism and ophthalmopathy. To note about this clonotype: Its antigen is as yet unknown.

TCR beta CDR3 regions were amplified from RNA transcripts. TCR CDR3 regions were first amplified by RT-PCR with HTBI primers. TCRdb reanalysed the multiplex PCR reads using MiXCR and keeps one entry per CDR3 protein. Counted here are 400,000 to 500,000 distinct CDR3 sequences, around an eighth occurring once; the ten biggest clones make up roughly 17%. Study-wide findings and caveats: Stable hyperthyroidism was told apart from ophthalmopathy by a model built on 13 V-J features.

V was clipped by 6 bases and J by 8 bases; unmatched bases: 16. The CDR3 covers 16 residues. CDR1 is SNHLY, CDR2 FYNNEI, per germline. This sequence joins TRBV2 and TRBJ1-2; TRBD1 matches at 9 bases. The sample consisted of blood. The origin of this receptor is a young woman with Graves' hyperthyroidism. The CDR3 region is CASREPGQGSQKGYTF. The CDR3 nucleotides are TGTGCCAGCAGAGAACCGGGACAGGGATCGCAGAAGGGCTACACCTTC.